The clone carrying this T cell receptor beta chain was observed a handful of times. The sample originates from a study of CD8+ T cells in alopecia areata. The sequencing template was cDNA reverse transcribed from extracted RNA. Some clones are missing from TCRdb's copy, which holds only in-frame ones; the method was immunoSEQ multiplex PCR. The sample has about 110,000 clones, roughly 55% seen once. With V trimmed by 0 bases and J by 4 bases, 4 bases remained unmatched. CDR1 is SGDLS and CDR2 is YYNGEE in the germline V gene. This CDR3 contains 15 residues. Sample: NKG2D-low CD8+ T cells sorted from blood. The source is a human donor with alopecia areata. The chain combines TRBV9 with TRBJ2-7, with 10 bases that match TRBD2. CDR3 DNA sequence: TGTGCCAGCAGCGTAGAGGCTAGCGGGGGATACGAGCAGTACTTC. Protein product: CASSVEASGGYEQYF.